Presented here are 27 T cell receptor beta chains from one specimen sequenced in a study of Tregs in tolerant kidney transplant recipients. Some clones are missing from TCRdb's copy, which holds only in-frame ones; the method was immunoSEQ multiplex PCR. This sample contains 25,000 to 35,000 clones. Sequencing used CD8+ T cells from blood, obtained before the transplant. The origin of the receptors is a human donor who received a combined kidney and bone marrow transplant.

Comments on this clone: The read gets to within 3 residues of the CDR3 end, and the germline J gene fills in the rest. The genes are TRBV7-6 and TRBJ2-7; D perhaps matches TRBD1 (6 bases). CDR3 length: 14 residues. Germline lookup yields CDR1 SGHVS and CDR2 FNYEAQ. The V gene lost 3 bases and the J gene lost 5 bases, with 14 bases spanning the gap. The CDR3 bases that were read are TGTGCCAGCAGCTTGGGTGCAGGGGTGGACGAG. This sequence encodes CASSLGAGVDE. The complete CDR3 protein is CASSLGAGVDEQYF.

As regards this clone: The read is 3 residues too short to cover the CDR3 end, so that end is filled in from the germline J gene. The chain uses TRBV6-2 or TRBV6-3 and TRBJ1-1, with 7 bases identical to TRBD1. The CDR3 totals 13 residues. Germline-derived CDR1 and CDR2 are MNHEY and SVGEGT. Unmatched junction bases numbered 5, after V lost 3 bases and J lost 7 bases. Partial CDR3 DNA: TGTGCCAGCAGTTATGGGACAGTAGGTGAA. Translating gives CASSYGTVGE. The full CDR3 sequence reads CASSYGTVGEAFF.

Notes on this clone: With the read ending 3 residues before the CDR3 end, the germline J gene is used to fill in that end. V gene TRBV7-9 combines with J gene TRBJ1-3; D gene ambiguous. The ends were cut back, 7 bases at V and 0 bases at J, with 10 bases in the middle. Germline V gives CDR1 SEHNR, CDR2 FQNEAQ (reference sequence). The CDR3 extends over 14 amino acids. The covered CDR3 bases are TGTGCCAGCAACCCGACATACTCTGGAAACACC. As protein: CASNPTYSGNT. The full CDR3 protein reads CASNPTYSGNTIYF.

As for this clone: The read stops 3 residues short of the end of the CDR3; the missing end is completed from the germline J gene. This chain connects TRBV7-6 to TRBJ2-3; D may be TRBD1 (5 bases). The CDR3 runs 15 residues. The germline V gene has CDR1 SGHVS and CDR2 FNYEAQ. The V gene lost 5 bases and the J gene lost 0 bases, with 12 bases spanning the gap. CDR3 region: CASSQRTTSTDTQYF. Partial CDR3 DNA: TGTGCCAGCAGCCAACGGACAACTAGCACAGATACG.

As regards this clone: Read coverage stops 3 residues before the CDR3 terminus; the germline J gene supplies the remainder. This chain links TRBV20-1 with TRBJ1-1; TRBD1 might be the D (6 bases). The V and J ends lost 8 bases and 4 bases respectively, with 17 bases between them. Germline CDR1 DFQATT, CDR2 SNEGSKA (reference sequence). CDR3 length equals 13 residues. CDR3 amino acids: CSRGGGGSTEAFF. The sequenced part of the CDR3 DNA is TGCAGTCGAGGAGGGGGAGGAAGCACTGAA.

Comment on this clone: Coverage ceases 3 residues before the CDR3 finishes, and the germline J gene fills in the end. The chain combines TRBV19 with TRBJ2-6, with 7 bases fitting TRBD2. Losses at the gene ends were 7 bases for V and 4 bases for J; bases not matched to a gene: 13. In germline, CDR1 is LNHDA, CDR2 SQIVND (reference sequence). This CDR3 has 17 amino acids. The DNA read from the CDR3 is TGTGCCAGTACCATGGGGCTAGCGGCGGTAGGGGCCAACGTC. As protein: CASTMGLAAVGANV. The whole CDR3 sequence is CASTMGLAAVGANVLTF.

This CDR3 reads CASSYPGGDGNQPQHF. The covered CDR3 bases are TGTGCCAGCAGTTACCCAGGGGGTGACGGCAATCAGCCC. The rearrangement links TRBV6-2 or TRBV6-3 to TRBJ1-5, with 7 bases aligning to TRBD1. The missing CDR3 end, 3 residues past where the read stops, is filled in from the germline J gene. V was clipped by 2 bases and J by 2 bases; unmatched bases: 6. Per the germline V gene, CDR1 is MNHEY and CDR2 is SVGEGT. The CDR3 contains 16 residues.

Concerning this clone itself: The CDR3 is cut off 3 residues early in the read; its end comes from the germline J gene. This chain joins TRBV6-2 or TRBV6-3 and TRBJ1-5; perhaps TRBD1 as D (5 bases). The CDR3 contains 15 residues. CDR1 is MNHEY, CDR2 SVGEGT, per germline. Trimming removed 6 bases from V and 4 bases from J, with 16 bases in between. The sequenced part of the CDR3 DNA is TGTGCCAGCAGCGTGACAGAACTTGGGAATCAGCCC. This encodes CASSVTELGNQP. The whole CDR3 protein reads CASSVTELGNQPQHF.

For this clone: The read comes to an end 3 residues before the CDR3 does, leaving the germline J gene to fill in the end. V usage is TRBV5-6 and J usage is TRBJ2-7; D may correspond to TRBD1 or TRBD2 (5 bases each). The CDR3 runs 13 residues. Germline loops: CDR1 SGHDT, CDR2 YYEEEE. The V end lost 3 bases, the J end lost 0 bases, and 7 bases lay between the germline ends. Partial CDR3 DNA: TGTGCCAGCAGCTCAGGGAGCTCCTACGAG. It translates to CASSSGSSYE. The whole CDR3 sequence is CASSSGSSYEQYF.

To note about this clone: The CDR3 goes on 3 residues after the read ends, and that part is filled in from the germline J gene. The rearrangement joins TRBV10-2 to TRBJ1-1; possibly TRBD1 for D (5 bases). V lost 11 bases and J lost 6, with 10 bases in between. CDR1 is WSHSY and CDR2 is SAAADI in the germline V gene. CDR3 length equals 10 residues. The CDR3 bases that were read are TGCGCCGTGAGGGGCCCTGAA. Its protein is CAVRGPE. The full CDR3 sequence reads CAVRGPEAFF.

The CDR3 loop is CASSPTTSGNTIYF. CDR3 bases read: TGTGCCAGCAGCCCAACTACCTCTGGAAACACC. The V and J genes are TRBV7-9 and TRBJ1-3; D remains ambiguous. The read is 3 residues too short to cover the CDR3 end, so that end is filled in from the germline J gene. CDR3 length equals 14 residues. V lost 5 bases to trimming and J lost 0 bases, with 8 bases between them. Germline CDR1 and CDR2: SEHNR and FQNEAQ (reference sequence).

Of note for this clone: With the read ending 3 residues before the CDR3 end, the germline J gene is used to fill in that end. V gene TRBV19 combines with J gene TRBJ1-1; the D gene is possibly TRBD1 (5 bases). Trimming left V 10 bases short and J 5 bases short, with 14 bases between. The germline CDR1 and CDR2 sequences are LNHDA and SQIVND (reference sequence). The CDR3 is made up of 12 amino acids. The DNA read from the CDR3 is TGTGCCACAGCACTTGGGGGGACTGAA. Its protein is CATALGGTE. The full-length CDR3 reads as CATALGGTEAFF. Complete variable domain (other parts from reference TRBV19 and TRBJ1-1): DGGITQSPKYLFRKEGQNVTLSCEQNLNHDAMYWYRQDPGQGLRLIYYSQIVNDFQKGDIAEGYSVSREKKESFPLTVTSAQKNPTAFYLCATALGGTEAFFGQGTRLTVV.

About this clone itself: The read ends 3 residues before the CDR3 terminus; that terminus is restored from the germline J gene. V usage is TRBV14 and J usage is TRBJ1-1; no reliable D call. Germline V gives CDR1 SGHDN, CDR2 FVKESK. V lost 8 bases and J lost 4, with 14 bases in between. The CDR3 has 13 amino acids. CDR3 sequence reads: CASARLRGTEAFF. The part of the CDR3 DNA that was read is TGTGCCAGCGCCCGTTTACGGGGCACTGAA.

Incomplete CDR3 DNA: TGTGCCAGCAGCTCAGACTCCGAACCCTACAATGAG. Its translation is CASSSDSEPYNE. The full-length CDR3 reads as CASSSDSEPYNEQFF. The V and J genes are TRBV13 and TRBJ2-1; D is unclear. Read sequence stops 3 residues before the CDR3 end, and the germline J gene provides the missing end. The CDR3 has 15 amino acids. Germline CDR1 is PRHDT and CDR2 is FYEKMQ (reference sequence). The V gene lost 4 bases and the J gene lost 2 bases, with 12 bases spanning the gap.

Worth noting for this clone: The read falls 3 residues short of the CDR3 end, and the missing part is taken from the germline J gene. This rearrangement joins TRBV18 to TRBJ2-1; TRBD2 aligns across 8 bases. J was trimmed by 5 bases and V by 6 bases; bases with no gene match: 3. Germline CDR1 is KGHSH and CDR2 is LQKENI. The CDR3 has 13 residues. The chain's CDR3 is CASSYSGDNEQFF. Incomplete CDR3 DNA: TGTGCCAGCTCCTATAGCGGGGACAATGAG.

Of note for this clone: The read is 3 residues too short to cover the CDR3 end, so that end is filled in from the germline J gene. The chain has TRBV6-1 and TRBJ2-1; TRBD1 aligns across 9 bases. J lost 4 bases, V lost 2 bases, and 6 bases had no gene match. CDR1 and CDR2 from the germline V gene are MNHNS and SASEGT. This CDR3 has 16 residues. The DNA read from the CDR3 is TGTGCCAGCAGTGAACCCGGGACAGGGATATACAATGAG. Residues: CASSEPGTGIYNE. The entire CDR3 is CASSEPGTGIYNEQFF.

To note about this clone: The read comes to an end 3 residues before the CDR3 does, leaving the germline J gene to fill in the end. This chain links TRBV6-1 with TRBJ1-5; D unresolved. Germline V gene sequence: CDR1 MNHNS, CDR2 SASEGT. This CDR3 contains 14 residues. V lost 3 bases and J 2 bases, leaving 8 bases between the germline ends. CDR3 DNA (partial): TGTGCCAGCAGTGAGACGAGCGGCAATCAGCCC. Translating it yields CASSETSGNQP. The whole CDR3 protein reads CASSETSGNQPQHF.

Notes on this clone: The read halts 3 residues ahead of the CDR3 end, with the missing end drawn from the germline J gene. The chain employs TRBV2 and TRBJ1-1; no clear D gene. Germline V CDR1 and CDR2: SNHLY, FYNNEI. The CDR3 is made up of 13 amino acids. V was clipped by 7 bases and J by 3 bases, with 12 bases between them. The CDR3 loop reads CASTEGSDTEAFF. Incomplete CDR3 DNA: TGTGCCAGCACGGAGGGCTCGGACACTGAA.

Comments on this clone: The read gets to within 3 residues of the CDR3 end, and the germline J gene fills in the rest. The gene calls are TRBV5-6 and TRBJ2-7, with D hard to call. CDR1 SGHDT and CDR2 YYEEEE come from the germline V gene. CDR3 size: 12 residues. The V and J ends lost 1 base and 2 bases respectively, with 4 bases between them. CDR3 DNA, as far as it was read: TGTGCCAGCAGCTTGAGCGCCTACGAG. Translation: CASSLSAYE. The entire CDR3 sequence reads CASSLSAYEQYF. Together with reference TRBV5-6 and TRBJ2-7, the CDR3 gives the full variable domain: DAGVTQSPTHLIKTRGQQVTLRCSPKSGHDTVSWYQQALGQGPQFIFQYYEEEERQRGNFPDRFSGHQFPNYSSELNVNALLLGDSALYLCASSLSAYEQYFGPGTRLTVT.

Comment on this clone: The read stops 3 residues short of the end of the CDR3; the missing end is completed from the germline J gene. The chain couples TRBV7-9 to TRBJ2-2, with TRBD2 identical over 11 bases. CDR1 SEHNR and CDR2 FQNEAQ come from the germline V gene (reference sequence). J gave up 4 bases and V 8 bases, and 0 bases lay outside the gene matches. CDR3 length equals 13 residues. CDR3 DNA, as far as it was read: TGTGCCAGCGGGACTAGCGGCACCGGGGAG. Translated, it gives CASGTSGTGE. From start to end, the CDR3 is CASGTSGTGELFF.

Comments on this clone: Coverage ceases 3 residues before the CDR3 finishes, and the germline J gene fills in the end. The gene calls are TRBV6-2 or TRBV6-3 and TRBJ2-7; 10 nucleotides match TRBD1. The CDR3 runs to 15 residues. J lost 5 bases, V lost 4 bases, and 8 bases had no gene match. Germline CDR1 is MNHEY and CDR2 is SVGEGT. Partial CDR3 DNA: TGTGCCAGCAGTTGGGCCGGGACAGGGGCTAACGAG. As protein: CASSWAGTGANE. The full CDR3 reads CASSWAGTGANEQYF.

The sequenced part of the CDR3 DNA is TGTGCCTGGAGTGGGGGAACAGGGGCCCATCGAAACTCCTACGAG. This sequence encodes CAWSGGTGAHRNSYE. The CDR3, in full, reads CAWSGGTGAHRNSYEQYF. The genes are TRBV30 and TRBJ2-7; 7 bases are shared with TRBD1. The observed sequence ends 3 residues before the CDR3 terminus, with the missing tail filled in from the germline J gene. This CDR3 region has 18 residues. Germline V gene data show CDR1 as GTSNPN and CDR2 as SVGIG (reference sequence). The trim removed 1 base at V and 0 bases at J, leaving 15 bases unmatched.

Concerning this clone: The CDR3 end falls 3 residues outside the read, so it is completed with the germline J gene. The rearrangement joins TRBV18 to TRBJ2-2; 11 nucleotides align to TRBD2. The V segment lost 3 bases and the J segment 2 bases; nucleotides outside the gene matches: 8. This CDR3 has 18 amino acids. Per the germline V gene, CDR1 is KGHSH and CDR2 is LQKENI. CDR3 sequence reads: CASSPSGLAEINTGELFF. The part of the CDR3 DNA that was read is TGTGCCAGCTCACCCTCGGGACTAGCGGAGATTAACACCGGGGAG.

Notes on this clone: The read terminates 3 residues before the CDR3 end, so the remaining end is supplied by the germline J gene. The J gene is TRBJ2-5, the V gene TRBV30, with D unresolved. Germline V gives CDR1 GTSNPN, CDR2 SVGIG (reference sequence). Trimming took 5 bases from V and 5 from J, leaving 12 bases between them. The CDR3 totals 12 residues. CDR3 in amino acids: CAWAPPGETQYF. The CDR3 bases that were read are TGTGCCTGGGCTCCCCCGGGTGAGACC.

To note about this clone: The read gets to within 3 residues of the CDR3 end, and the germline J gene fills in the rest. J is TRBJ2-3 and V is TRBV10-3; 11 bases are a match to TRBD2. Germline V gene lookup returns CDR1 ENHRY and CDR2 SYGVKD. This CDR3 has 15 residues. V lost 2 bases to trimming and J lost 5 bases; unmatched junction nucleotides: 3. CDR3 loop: CAISETSGGIDTQYF. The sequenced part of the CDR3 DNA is TGTGCCATCAGTGAGACTAGCGGGGGTATAGATACG.

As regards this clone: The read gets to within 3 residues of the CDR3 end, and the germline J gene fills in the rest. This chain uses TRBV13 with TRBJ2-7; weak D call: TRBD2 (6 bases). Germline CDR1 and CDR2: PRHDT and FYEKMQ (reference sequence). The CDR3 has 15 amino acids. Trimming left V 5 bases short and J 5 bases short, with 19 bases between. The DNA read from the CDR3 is TGTGCCAGCAGCCCAAGCGGGCCCTTAGCCAACGAG. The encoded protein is CASSPSGPLANE. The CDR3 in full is CASSPSGPLANEQYF.

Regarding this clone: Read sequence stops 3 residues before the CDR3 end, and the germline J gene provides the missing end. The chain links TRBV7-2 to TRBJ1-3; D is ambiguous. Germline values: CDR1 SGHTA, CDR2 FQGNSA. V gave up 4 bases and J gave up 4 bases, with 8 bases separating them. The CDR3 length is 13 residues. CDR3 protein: CASSSPLGNTIYF. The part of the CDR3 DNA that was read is TGTGCCAGCAGCTCCCCCCTCGGAAACACC. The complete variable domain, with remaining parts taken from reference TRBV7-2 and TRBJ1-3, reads GAGVSQSPSNKVTEKGKDVELRCDPISGHTALYWYRQSLGQGLEFLIYFQGNSAPDKSGLPSDRFSAERTGGSVSTLTIQRTQQEDSAVYLCASSSPLGNTIYFGEGSWLTVV.